This T cell receptor beta chain was captured by sequencing in a study of graft-versus-host responses after intestinal transplantation. Across the whole study: Induction with anti-thymocyte globulin, then tacrolimus and steroids for roughly three years, was given to all recipients.

Profiling relied on immunoSEQ multiplex PCR, and the TCRdb table lists in-frame clones only, not all of them. Seen here are some 96,000 clones, about 90% observed once, and the top ten hold 0.9% to 1%. Study-level findings and limits: Maximum circulating GvH clone levels tracked with early post-transplant HvG decreases.

A note on this clone: The antigen is not known.

CDR1 and CDR2 from the germline V gene are KGHSH and LQKENI. Trimming removed 3 bases from V and 5 bases from J; junction bases left unmatched: 7. The CDR3 is made up of 15 amino acids. The TCR was taken from a human donor who was the organ donor for an intestinal transplant. The V and J genes are TRBV18 and TRBJ2-1, with 7 positions matching TRBD2. The material sequenced was unstimulated CD4+ T cells sorted from spleen or lymph node cells, taken before transplant. The CDR3 bases are TGTGCCAGCTCACCTGTGTGGCTAGCGGACAATGAGCAGTTCTTC. It is translated as CASSPVWLADNEQFF. The whole variable domain, remainder taken from reference TRBV18 and TRBJ2-1, is NAGVMQNPRHLVRRRGQEARLRCSPMKGHSHVYWYRQLPEEGLKFMVYLQKENIIDESGMPKERFSAEFPKEGPSILRIQQVVRGDSAAYFCASSPVWLADNEQFFGPGTRLTVL.